These T cell receptor beta chains were read from a single sample in a study of regulatory T cells in long-lasting Graves disease. From the multiplex PCR reads, TCRdb called clonotypes with MiXCR, one entry per CDR3 protein. The data hold roughly 260,000 distinct CDR3 sequences, with approximately 18% observed a single time. The data were also submitted as part of a second study, on T cells in Graves' hyperthyroidism and ophthalmopathy.

The material was peripheral blood mononuclear cells (PBMCs), obtained at new diagnosis, from a patient treated with antithyroid drugs. The receptors here all came from a woman in her twenties or thirties with Graves disease. CDR3s include the opening cysteine and the closing phenylalanine or tryptophan. Size is stated for part of the rows, as once, few or many counts, or as a class when the clone is expanded.

abundance: many; j_gene: TRBJ1-1; v_gene: TRBV6-1; CDR3aa: CASHRRTGVGRTEAFF
abundance: many; j_gene: TRBJ2-3; v_gene: TRBV12-3/TRBV12-4; CDR3aa: CASNRDTDTQYF
abundance: many; j_gene: TRBJ1-3; v_gene: TRBV2; CDR3aa: CASSVGGTGNTIYF
abundance: many; j_gene: TRBJ2-1; v_gene: TRBV5-1; CDR3aa: CASSNPGRSSYNEQFF
abundance: many; j_gene: TRBJ2-7; v_gene: TRBV10-2; CDR3aa: CATEGTDFVNEQYF
abundance: many; j_gene: TRBJ2-1; v_gene: TRBV5-5; CDR3aa: CASSLRRQVYNEQFF
abundance: many; j_gene: TRBJ2-1; v_gene: TRBV11-2; CDR3aa: CASSLFSGGANGQFF
abundance: many; j_gene: TRBJ2-1; v_gene: TRBV3-1; CDR3aa: CASSPRPRYEQFF
abundance: NA; j_gene: TRBJ2-1; v_gene: TRBV7-2; CDR3aa: CASSLRLAGGPQFF
abundance: NA; j_gene: TRBJ2-7; v_gene: TRBV6-1; CDR3aa: CASSEASGSRGEQYF
abundance: many; j_gene: TRBJ2-2; v_gene: TRBV12-3/TRBV12-4; CDR3aa: CASSLGPYRDPDTGELFF
abundance: many; j_gene: TRBJ1-5; v_gene: TRBV12-3/TRBV12-4; CDR3aa: CASSLGGIRGNQPQHF
abundance: many; j_gene: TRBJ1-5; v_gene: TRBV19; CDR3aa: CASIAGGSGNQPQHF
abundance: many; j_gene: TRBJ1-5; v_gene: TRBV12-3/TRBV12-4; CDR3aa: CASSWDRGRETQHF